The entry below describes one TCR beta chain. Germline V CDR1 and CDR2: MNHNY, SVGAGI (reference sequence). The CDR3 totals 15 residues. V lost 6 bases, J lost 7 bases, and 5 bases stayed unmatched. Original processing methods: Amplified reference gene primers provided the basis for estimating nucleated cell counts. Assay: immunoSEQ multiplex PCR; the TCRdb copy retains only in-frame clones and omits some. That table gives V, J and clone size, and the DNA gave D and trimming. The table lists roughly 100,000 clones, almost 90% of them singletons. The data derive from a study of blood T cell repertoires in COVID-19.

This chain links TRBV6-6 with TRBJ2-4; TRBD2 aligns across 14 bases. This sequence originates from a woman in her 70s with acute or convalescent COVID-19. Input material: peripheral blood. The CDR3 DNA is TGTGCCAGCAGCGGATGGACTAGCGGGGGGAACATTCAGTACTTC. Encoded protein: CASSGWTSGGNIQYF.